Shown below are 32 T cell receptor beta chains from a single sample sequenced in a study of OX40 agonist ivuxolimab in advanced cancers. Repertoires were generated with immunoSEQ multiplex PCR, while TCRdb's copy carries only in-frame clones and drops some. The data show about 80,000 clones, around 94% seen once. Sequencing was performed on CD4+ or CD8+ T cells sorted from blood, taken in a trial of the OX40 agonist ivuxolimab. The receptors stem from an adult with an advanced solid tumor such as melanoma, head and neck, liver or kidney cancer.

The chain joins TRBV15 to TRBJ2-2, with D possibly being TRBD2 (6 bases). Germline V gives CDR1 LNHNV, CDR2 YYDKDF (reference sequence). This CDR3 region has 18 residues. The V gene lost 10 bases and the J gene lost 4 bases, with 28 bases spanning the gap. CDR3: CAIEDTLGTPSGTGELFF. The CDR3 DNA follows: TGTGCCATCGAGGATACCCTGGGGACTCCCTCAGGCACCGGGGAGCTGTTTTTT.

The gene calls are TRBV5-1 and TRBJ2-3; TRBD2 might be the D (6 bases). Germline CDR1 and CDR2: SGHRS and YFSETQ. V dropped 0 bases and J dropped 5 bases, with 7 bases sitting between them. The CDR3 length is 13 residues. The CDR3 loop is CASSLARGDTQYF. The DNA of the CDR3 is TGCGCCAGCAGCTTGGCGCGGGGAGATACGCAGTATTTT.

The rearrangement joins TRBV5-6 to TRBJ2-1, with D possibly TRBD1 on 5 matching bases. The CDR3 is made up of 16 amino acids. Germline CDR1 reads SGHDT; CDR2 reads YYEEEE. Trimming removed 0 bases at V and 4 bases at J, with 14 bases between. The chain's CDR3 is CASSLALAGWYNEQFF. The CDR3 DNA reads TGTGCCAGCAGCTTGGCTTTGGCAGGGTGGTACAATGAGCAGTTCTTC.

V and J are TRBV9 and TRBJ1-1; D unresolved. The V end lost 1 base, the J end lost 1 base, and 5 bases lay between the germline ends. The CDR3 length is 13 residues. Germline CDR1 and CDR2: SGDLS and YYNGEE. CDR3 region: CASSVNSNTEAFF. For the CDR3, the DNA is TGTGCCAGCAGCGTAAACTCGAACACTGAAGCTTTCTTT.

This clone occurred once. The V gene is TRBV5-1, the J gene TRBJ2-3; 16 bases are a match to TRBD2. This CDR3 region has 17 residues. Germline trimming cut 3 bases from V and 6 bases from J; bases unmatched to any gene: 7. The V gene's germline CDR1 is SGHRS and CDR2 YFSETQ. CDR3 sequence (DNA): TGCGCCAGCAGCTCCGGGACTAGCGGGAGGGCCCCCGATACGCAGTATTTT. It is translated as CASSSGTSGRAPDTQYF.

The rearrangement uses TRBV14 and TRBJ2-5; possible D gene TRBD2, 6 bases. The CDR3 length is 15 residues. The germline gives CDR1 SGHDN, CDR2 FVKESK. Trimming removed 5 bases from V and 4 bases from J, with 17 bases in between. CDR3 loop: CASSSFKGEAETQYF. In nucleotides, the CDR3 is TGTGCCAGCAGCTCTTTTAAAGGGGAGGCAGAGACCCAGTACTTC.

The V call is TRBV27, the J call TRBJ1-2, with D hard to call. Germline V gene data show CDR1 as MNHEY and CDR2 as SMNVEV (reference sequence). This CDR3 has 13 residues. V shed 3 bases and J shed 5 bases, with 10 bases lying between them. The CDR3 is CASSFIADYGYTF. The CDR3, as DNA: TGTGCCAGCAGTTTTATCGCGGATTATGGCTACACCTTC.

The chain is built from TRBV6-1 and TRBJ2-5; no clear D. The DNA end is more similar to TRBJ2-7, so the J call may be wrong. From germline, CDR1 is MNHNS and CDR2 SASEGT. The CDR3 sequence is 12 residues long. The CDR3 here is CASRDLADEQYF. CDR3 nucleotides: TGTGCCAGCAGGGACCTGGCGGACGAGCAGTACTTC.

The chain recombines TRBV9 with TRBJ1-5; weak D call: TRBD1 (6 bases). CDR1 SGDLS and CDR2 YYNGEE come from the germline V gene. The CDR3 runs 15 residues. Trimming took 0 bases from V and 7 from J, leaving 14 bases between them. CDR3 loop: CASSVEGRGGQPQHF. The CDR3 DNA is TGTGCCAGCAGCGTAGAGGGCAGGGGTGGACAGCCCCAGCATTTT.

V gene TRBV5-6 combines with J gene TRBJ2-7; no clear D gene. Germline V gives CDR1 SGHDT, CDR2 YYEEEE. V dropped 1 base and J dropped 3 bases, with 8 bases sitting between them. The CDR3 has 13 amino acids. CDR3 amino acids: CASSLKGYYEQYF. The CDR3 bases are TGTGCCAGCAGCTTGAAGGGATACTACGAGCAGTACTTC.

The chain carries TRBV7-9 and TRBJ2-1; no definite D call. The V gene's germline CDR1 is SEHNR and CDR2 FQNEAQ (reference sequence). The CDR3 consists of 12 residues. Trimming took 4 bases from V and 4 from J, leaving 5 bases between them. The CDR3 reads CASSSPYNEQFF. The CDR3 nucleotides read TGTGCCAGCAGCTCCCCTTACAATGAGCAGTTCTTC.

The chain uses TRBV7-8 and TRBJ2-7; no reliable D call. The CDR3 extends over 16 amino acids. Trimming took 4 bases from V and 0 from J, leaving 16 bases between them. Germline assignment: CDR1 SGHVS and CDR2 FQNEAQ. CDR3: CASSSKTGRSSYEQYF. In DNA form, the CDR3 reads TGTGCCAGCAGCTCGAAAACTGGTAGGAGCTCCTACGAGCAGTACTTC.

V is TRBV27 and J is TRBJ2-6; D call uncertain. The CDR3 extends over 15 amino acids. The V end was cut by 4 bases, the J end by 1 base, with 8 bases between. Germline V gene data show CDR1 as MNHEY and CDR2 as SMNVEV (reference sequence). DNA of the CDR3: TGTGCCAGCAGTTCCGGCGCATCTGGGGCCAACGTCCTGACTTTC. It specifies CASSSGASGANVLTF.

The chain carries TRBV29-1 and TRBJ2-2, with D possibly being TRBD1 (6 bases). This CDR3 contains 14 residues. Trimming took 7 bases from V and 2 from J, leaving 14 bases between them. The germline gives CDR1 SQVTM, CDR2 ANQGSEA. CDR3 sequence (DNA): TGCAGCGCGAGGGGGACAATAAACACCGGGGAGCTGTTTTTT. Residues: CSARGTINTGELFF.

The chain uses TRBV5-1 and TRBJ2-5; D gene unclear. The J call may be in error: the DNA end matches TRBJ2-7 better. In germline, CDR1 is SGHRS, CDR2 YFSETQ. This CDR3 comprises 17 residues. This chain's CDR3 is CASSDEMRPTLAYEQYF. Written as DNA, the CDR3 is TGCGCCAGCAGCGACGAGATGCGACCGACGCTAGCCTACGAGCAGTACTTC.

The chain recombines TRBV9 with TRBJ2-7; 11 bases are a match to TRBD1. This CDR3 is built from 14 residues. J gave up 2 bases and V 5 bases, and 3 bases lay outside the gene matches. CDR1 and CDR2 (germline): SGDLS, YYNGEE. The DNA of the CDR3 is TGTGCCAGCAGTGAGGGACAGGGGGCCTACGAGCAGTACTTC. It is translated as CASSEGQGAYEQYF.

The gene calls are TRBV19 and TRBJ2-5; 8 positions agree with TRBD1. Germline V CDR1 and CDR2: LNHDA, SQIVND (reference sequence). The CDR3 loop spans 18 amino acids. J lost 7 bases, V lost 1 base, and 17 bases had no gene match. The CDR3 loop is CASSIAYRGTGPLGTQYF. In DNA form, the CDR3 reads TGTGCCAGTAGTATAGCCTACCGCGGGACAGGCCCCCTTGGGACCCAGTACTTC. Full variable domain (rest looked up from reference TRBV19 and TRBJ2-5): DGGITQSPKYLFRKEGQNVTLSCEQNLNHDAMYWYRQDPGQGLRLIYYSQIVNDFQKGDIAEGYSVSREKKESFPLTVTSAQKNPTAFYLCASSIAYRGTGPLGTQYFGPGTRLLVL.

The V and J genes are TRBV29-1 and TRBJ2-1, with 10 bases aligning to TRBD1. Trimming cost V 6 bases and J 9 bases; bases outside gene matches: 11. Germline CDR1 is SQVTM and CDR2 is ANQGSEA. The CDR3 is made up of 14 amino acids. The CDR3 here is CSVLIDRGQGEQFF. DNA for the CDR3: TGCAGCGTCCTTATCGACAGGGGGCAAGGTGAGCAGTTCTTC.

J is TRBJ2-7 and V is TRBV15; 11 positions agree with TRBD1. The CDR3 sequence is 14 residues long. The germline V gene encodes CDR1 LNHNV and CDR2 YYDKDF (reference sequence). V trimming: 5 bases; J trimming: 4 bases; junction bases outside the gene matches: 4. The CDR3 is CATSPGTGGYEQYF. The CDR3 coding sequence is TGTGCCACCAGCCCCGGGACAGGGGGTTACGAGCAGTACTTC. The complete variable domain, with remaining parts taken from reference TRBV15 and TRBJ2-7, reads DAMVIQNPRYQVTQFGKPVTLSCSQTLNHNVMYWYQQKSSQAPKLLFHYYDKDFNNEADTPDNFQSRRPNTSFCFLDIRSPGLGDTAMYLCATSPGTGGYEQYFGPGTRLTVT.

J is TRBJ2-7 and V is TRBV27; 8 nucleotides align to TRBD2. CDR1 is MNHEY, CDR2 SMNVEV, per germline (reference sequence). CDR3 size: 15 residues. J lost 5 bases, V lost 2 bases, and 8 bases had no gene match. The CDR3 spells CASSLLTGGIDEQYF. The CDR3 coding sequence is TGTGCCAGCAGTTTACTGACGGGAGGGATCGACGAGCAGTACTTC.

CDR3 sequence reads: CASSFEASEHYGYTF. The CDR3 region has the DNA TGTGCCAGCAGTTTCGAGGCCTCAGAACACTATGGCTACACCTTC. The chain has TRBV6-1 and TRBJ1-2; D ambiguous. V was cut by 5 bases and J by 3 bases, with 16 bases left in between. Germline V gene data show CDR1 as MNHNS and CDR2 as SASEGT. The CDR3 consists of 15 residues.

CDR3 DNA: TGTGCCAGTAAGCCACCTCCTCCGGGACAGGGCTCCAGGGACGGGACCTACGAGCAGTACTTC. As protein: CASKPPPPGQGSRDGTYEQYF. The rearrangement joins TRBV19 to TRBJ2-7, with TRBD1 matching over 9 bases. J lost 2 bases, V lost 7 bases, and 27 bases had no gene match. The CDR3 totals 21 residues. Germline V gene sequence: CDR1 LNHDA, CDR2 SQIVND (reference sequence).

The rearrangement joins TRBV7-3 to TRBJ2-1; 10 positions agree with TRBD2. This CDR3 has 16 residues. Germline V gene lookup returns CDR1 SGHTA and CDR2 FQGTGA. Trimming cost V 5 bases and J 0 bases; bases outside gene matches: 4. CDR3 loop: CASSPLAGGSYNEQFF. The CDR3 nucleotides are TGTGCCAGCAGCCCCTTAGCGGGAGGCTCCTACAATGAGCAGTTCTTC.

The V and J genes are TRBV4-3 and TRBJ2-3, with 9 bases aligning to TRBD1. CDR1 and CDR2 from the germline V gene are LGHNA and YSLEER. The ends lost 3 bases at V and 3 bases at J; junction bases unmatched: 4. The CDR3 totals 15 residues. The CDR3 reads CASSHGTGRTDTQYF. CDR3 nucleotides: TGCGCCAGCAGCCACGGGACAGGGAGAACAGATACGCAGTATTTT.

The chain combines TRBV27 with TRBJ2-3; D is unresolved. Germline V gene lookup returns CDR1 MNHEY and CDR2 SMNVEV (reference sequence). This CDR3 has 17 residues. Trimming removed 0 bases at V and 0 bases at J, with 13 bases between. CDR3 region: CASSLSPALASTDTQYF. The CDR3 nucleotides are TGTGCCAGCAGTTTATCGCCGGCCTTAGCTAGCACAGATACGCAGTATTTT.

V usage is TRBV4-1 and J usage is TRBJ2-1; D is undetermined. This CDR3 contains 12 residues. Per germline, CDR1 MGHRA and CDR2 YSYEKL. The V and J ends lost 3 bases and 3 bases respectively, with 3 bases between them. The CDR3 sequence: CASSHNYNEQFF. In DNA form, the CDR3 reads TGCGCCAGCAGCCATAACTACAATGAGCAGTTCTTC.

The rearrangement joins TRBV4-3 to TRBJ1-1; 8 bases are a match to TRBD1. Germline V lookup: CDR1 LGHNA, CDR2 YSLEER. This CDR3 has 15 amino acids. Trimming removed 1 base from V and 5 bases from J; junction bases left unmatched: 6. The DNA of the CDR3 is TGCGCCAGCAGCCAAGCTCAGGGGGCTGGGACTGAAGCTTTCTTT. Translating gives CASSQAQGAGTEAFF.

The chain joins TRBV7-6 to TRBJ2-4; D remains ambiguous. In germline, CDR1 is SGHVS, CDR2 FNYEAQ. The germline V and J ends were trimmed by 1 base and 8 bases, with 15 bases remaining between them. This CDR3 comprises 15 residues. CDR3 amino acids: CASSLGVSTGDIQYF. Written as DNA, the CDR3 is TGTGCCAGCAGCTTAGGGGTTTCAACGGGTGACATTCAGTACTTC. Drawing the rest from reference TRBV7-6 and TRBJ2-4, the complete variable domain is GAGVSQSPRYKVTKRGQDVALRCDPISGHVSLYWYRQALGQGPEFLTYFNYEAQQDKSGLPNDRFSAERPEGSISTLTIQRTEQRDSAMYRCASSLGVSTGDIQYFGAGTRLSVL.

This rearrangement joins TRBV29-1 to TRBJ1-5; D is undetermined. This CDR3 is built from 13 residues. Looked up from germline, CDR1 is SQVTM and CDR2 is ANQGSEA. The V end lost 6 bases, the J end lost 7 bases, and 16 bases lay between the germline ends. CDR3 region: CSVGGGRFQPQHF. In DNA form, the CDR3 reads TGCAGCGTAGGCGGAGGGAGGTTCCAGCCCCAGCATTTT.

This clone was counted a single time. The genes are TRBV9 and TRBJ2-3, with 13 bases matching TRBD2. CDR1 is SGDLS, CDR2 YYNGEE, per germline. CDR3 length equals 15 residues. Germline trimming cut 1 base from V and 4 bases from J; bases unmatched to any gene: 0. CDR3 region: CASSVTSGRADTQYF. The CDR3 bases are TGTGCCAGCAGCGTAACTAGCGGGAGGGCAGATACGCAGTATTTT.

Only one count was recorded for this clone. The gene calls are TRBV7-9 and TRBJ1-2; no clear D gene. This CDR3 region has 11 residues. V lost 1 base and J lost 3, with 0 bases in between. Germline V gene sequence: CDR1 SEHNR, CDR2 FQNEAQ (reference sequence). Here the CDR3 reads CASSLDYGYTF. DNA of the CDR3: TGTGCCAGCAGCTTAGACTATGGCTACACCTTC.

The chain employs TRBV21-1 and TRBJ2-7; the D segment call TRBD2 is taken from the table without a DNA check. TRBV21-1 is a known pseudogene. The CDR3 runs to 11 residues. The CDR3 nucleotides read TGTGCCAGCGGGGGGACGGACGAGCAGTACTTC. Protein product: CASGGTDEQYF.